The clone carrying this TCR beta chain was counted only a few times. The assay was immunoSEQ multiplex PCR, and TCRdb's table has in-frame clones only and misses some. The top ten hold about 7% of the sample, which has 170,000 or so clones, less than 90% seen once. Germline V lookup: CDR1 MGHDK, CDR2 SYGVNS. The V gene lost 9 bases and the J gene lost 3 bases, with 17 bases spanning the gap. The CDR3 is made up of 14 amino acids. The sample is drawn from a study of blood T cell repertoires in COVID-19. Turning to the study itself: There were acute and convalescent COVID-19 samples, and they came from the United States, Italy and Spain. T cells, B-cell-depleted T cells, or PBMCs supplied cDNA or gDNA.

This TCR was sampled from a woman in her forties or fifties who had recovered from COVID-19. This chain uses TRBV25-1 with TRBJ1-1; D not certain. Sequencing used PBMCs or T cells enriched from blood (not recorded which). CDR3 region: CASSPGPEDTEAFF. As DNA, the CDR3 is TGTGCCAGTTCCCCGGGTCCCGAGGACACTGAAGCTTTCTTT.